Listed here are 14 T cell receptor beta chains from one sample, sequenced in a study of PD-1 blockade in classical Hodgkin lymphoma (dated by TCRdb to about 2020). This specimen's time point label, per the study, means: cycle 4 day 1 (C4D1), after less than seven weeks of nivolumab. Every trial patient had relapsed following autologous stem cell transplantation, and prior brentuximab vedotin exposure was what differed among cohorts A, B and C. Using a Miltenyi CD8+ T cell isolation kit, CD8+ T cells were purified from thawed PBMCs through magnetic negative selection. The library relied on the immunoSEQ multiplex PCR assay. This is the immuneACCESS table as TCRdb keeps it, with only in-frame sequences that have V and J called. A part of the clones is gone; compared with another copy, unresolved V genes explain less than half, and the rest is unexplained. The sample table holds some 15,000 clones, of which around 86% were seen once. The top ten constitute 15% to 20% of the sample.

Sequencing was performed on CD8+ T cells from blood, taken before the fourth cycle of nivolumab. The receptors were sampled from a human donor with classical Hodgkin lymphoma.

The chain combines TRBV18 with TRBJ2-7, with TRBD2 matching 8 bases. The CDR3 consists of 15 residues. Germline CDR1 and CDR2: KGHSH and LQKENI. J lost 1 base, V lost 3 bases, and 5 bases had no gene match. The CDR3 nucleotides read TGTGCCAGCTCACCGTACGGGACTAGGTCCTACGAGCAGTACTTC. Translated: CASSPYGTRSYEQYF.

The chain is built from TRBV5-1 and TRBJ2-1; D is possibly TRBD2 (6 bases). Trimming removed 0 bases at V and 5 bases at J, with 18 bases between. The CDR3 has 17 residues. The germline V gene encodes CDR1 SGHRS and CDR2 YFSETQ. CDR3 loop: CASSLVGALAMDNEQFF. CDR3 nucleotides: TGCGCCAGCAGCTTGGTCGGTGCACTAGCTATGGACAATGAGCAGTTCTTC. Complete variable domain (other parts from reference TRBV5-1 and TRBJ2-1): KAGVTQTPRYLIKTRGQQVTLSCSPISGHRSVSWYQQTPGQGLQFLFEYFSETQRNKGNFPGRFSGRQFSNSRSEMNVSTLELGDSALYLCASSLVGALAMDNEQFFGPGTRLTVL.

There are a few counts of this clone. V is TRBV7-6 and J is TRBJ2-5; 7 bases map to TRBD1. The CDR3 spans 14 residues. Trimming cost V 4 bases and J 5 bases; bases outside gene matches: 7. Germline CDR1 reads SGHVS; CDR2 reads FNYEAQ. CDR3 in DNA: TGTGCCAGCAGCTCGAACAGGGGTTGGGAGACCCAGTACTTC. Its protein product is CASSSNRGWETQYF.

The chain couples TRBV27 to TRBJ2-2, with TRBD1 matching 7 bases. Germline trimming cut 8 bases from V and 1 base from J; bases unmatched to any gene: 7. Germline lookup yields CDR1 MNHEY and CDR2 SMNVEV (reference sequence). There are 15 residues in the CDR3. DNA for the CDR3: TGTGCCAGCTCCGGGACAGACTTGAACACCGGGGAGCTGTTTTTT. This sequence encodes CASSGTDLNTGELFF.

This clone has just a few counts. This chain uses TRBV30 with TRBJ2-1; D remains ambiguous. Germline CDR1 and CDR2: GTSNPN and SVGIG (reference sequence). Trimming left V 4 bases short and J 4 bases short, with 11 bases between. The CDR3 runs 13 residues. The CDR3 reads CAWTENYYNEQFF. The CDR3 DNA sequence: TGTGCCTGGACAGAGAATTATTACAATGAGCAGTTCTTC.

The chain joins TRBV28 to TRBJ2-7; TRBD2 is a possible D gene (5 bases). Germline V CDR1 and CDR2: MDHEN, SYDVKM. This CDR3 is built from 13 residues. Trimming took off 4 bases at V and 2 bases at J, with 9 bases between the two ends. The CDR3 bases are TGTGCCAGCAGTTCGAGGGTTACCTACGAGCAGTACTTC. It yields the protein CASSSRVTYEQYF.

The CDR3 sequence: CASSLSGHEQFF. CDR3 DNA sequence: TGCGCCAGCAGCTTGTCAGGGCATGAGCAGTTCTTC. The gene calls are TRBV5-1 and TRBJ2-1; a weak D match, TRBD1 (5 bases). This CDR3 comprises 12 residues. V was shortened by 1 base and J by 8 bases, with 7 bases between the two germline ends. Germline assignment: CDR1 SGHRS and CDR2 YFSETQ.

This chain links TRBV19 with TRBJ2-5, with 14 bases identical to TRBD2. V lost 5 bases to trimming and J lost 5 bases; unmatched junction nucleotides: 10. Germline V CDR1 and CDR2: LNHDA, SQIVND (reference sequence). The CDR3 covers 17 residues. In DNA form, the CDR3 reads TGTGCCAGTAGTGTGGCGGGACTAGCGGGGGCAAGGGAGACCCAGTACTTC. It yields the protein CASSVAGLAGARETQYF.

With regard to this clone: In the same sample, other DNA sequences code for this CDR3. CDR3 residues: CATSRGQGNNEQFF. For the CDR3, the DNA is TGTGCCACCAGCAGAGGACAGGGAAACAATGAGCAGTTCTTC. This sequence joins TRBV15 and TRBJ2-1; 7 bases are a match to TRBD1. The CDR3 is made up of 14 amino acids. The germline gives CDR1 LNHNV, CDR2 YYDKDF (reference sequence). J was trimmed by 5 bases and V by 1 base; bases with no gene match: 2.

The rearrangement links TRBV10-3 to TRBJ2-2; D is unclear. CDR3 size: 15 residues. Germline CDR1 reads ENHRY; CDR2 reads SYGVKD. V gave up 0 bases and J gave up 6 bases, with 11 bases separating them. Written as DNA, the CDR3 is TGTGCCATCAGTGAGTCTAGTCACCGTTCCGGGGAGCTGTTTTTT. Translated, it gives CAISESSHRSGELFF.

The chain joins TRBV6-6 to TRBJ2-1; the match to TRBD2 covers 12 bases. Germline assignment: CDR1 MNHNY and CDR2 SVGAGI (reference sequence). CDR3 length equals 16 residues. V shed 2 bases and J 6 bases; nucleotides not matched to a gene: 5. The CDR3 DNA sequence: TGTGCCAGCAGTTACGAGCTAGCGGGGGGGGGCAATGAGCAGTTCTTC. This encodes CASSYELAGGGNEQFF.

The CDR3 region is CASSLTGRMNTEAFF. The CDR3 region has the DNA TGCGCCAGCAGCTTGACCGGCCGGATGAACACTGAAGCTTTCTTT. The gene calls are TRBV5-1 and TRBJ1-1; D is undetermined. This CDR3 spans 15 amino acids. V lost 1 base and J lost 0, with 10 bases in between. Germline assignment: CDR1 SGHRS and CDR2 YFSETQ.

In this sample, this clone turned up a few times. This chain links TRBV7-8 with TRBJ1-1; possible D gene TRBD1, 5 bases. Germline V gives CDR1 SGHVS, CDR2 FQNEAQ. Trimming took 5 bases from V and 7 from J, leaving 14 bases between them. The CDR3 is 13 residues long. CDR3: CASSTLDSYEAFF. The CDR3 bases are TGTGCCAGCAGCACCCTAGACAGCTATGAAGCTTTCTTT.

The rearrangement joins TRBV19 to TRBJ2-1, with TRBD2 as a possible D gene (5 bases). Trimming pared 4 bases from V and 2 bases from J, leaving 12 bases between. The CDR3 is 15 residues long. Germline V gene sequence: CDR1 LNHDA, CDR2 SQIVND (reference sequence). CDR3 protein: CASSTGLSAYNEQFF. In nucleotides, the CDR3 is TGTGCCAGTAGTACCGGACTGTCGGCCTACAATGAGCAGTTCTTC.